Listed below are T cell receptor beta chains from one sample, sequenced in a study of T cell responses to AZD1222 COVID-19 vaccine. Produced via immunoSEQ multiplex PCR; TCRdb's table is partial and in-frame only. Of about 180,000 clones in the sample, about 87% were seen once. This sample comprised peripheral blood, obtained 28 days after the second dose of the MenACWY control vaccine. The receptors were sampled from an adult who received the MenACWY meningococcal vaccine as a control. Each CDR3 is given with its conserved first and last residue. Each record gives: CDR3 DNA, CDR3 protein, V gene, clone size, D gene, J gene. The D gene is left open where the match is weak. Size values are once, few and many counts, or a class for expanded clones, and some rows have none.

CDR3 DNA: TGTGCCAGCAGCAAAGAATCGGGAAAGTACCAAGAGACCCAGTACTTC
CDR3 protein: CASSKESGKYQETQYF
V gene: TRBV21-1
clone size: once
D gene: .
J gene: TRBJ2-5

CDR3 DNA: TGCAACCCCCGGGGGCGCACTAATGAAAAACTGTTTTTT
CDR3 protein: CNPRGRTNEKLFF
V gene: TRBV5-1
clone size: .
D gene: .
J gene: TRBJ1-4

CDR3 DNA: TGTGCCAGCAGTTTCGCCAGGGCCGCGGGCTACACCTTC
CDR3 protein: CASSFARAAGYTF
V gene: TRBV27
clone size: few
D gene: .
J gene: TRBJ1-2

CDR3 DNA: TGCGCCAGCAGCTTTAGCGGGACCGTCTACGAGCAGTACTTC
CDR3 protein: CASSFSGTVYEQYF
V gene: TRBV10-1
clone size: .
D gene: TRBD2
J gene: TRBJ2-7

CDR3 DNA: TGTGCCAGTAGCACCACAGGGGGCGGAGTGACCCAGTACTTC
CDR3 protein: CASSTTGGGVTQYF
V gene: TRBV19
clone size: .
D gene: TRBD1
J gene: TRBJ2-5

CDR3 DNA: TGTGCCAGCAGCGTTCAGGGGACCTCCTACGAGCAGTACTTC
CDR3 protein: CASSVQGTSYEQYF
V gene: TRBV9
clone size: .
D gene: .
J gene: TRBJ2-7

CDR3 DNA: TGTGCCAGCAGCCCCCGCCGGGACAGTCGGGATACGCAGTATTTT
CDR3 protein: CASSPRRDSRDTQYF
V gene: TRBV11-2
clone size: .
D gene: TRBD1
J gene: TRBJ2-3

CDR3 DNA: TGTGCCTGGAAAAATAGCGGGAGCACTGAGCAGTTCTTC
CDR3 protein: CAWKNSGSTEQFF
V gene: TRBV30
clone size: .
D gene: TRBD2
J gene: TRBJ2-1

CDR3 DNA: TGTGCCTGGAGAACAGGTCATAACTATGGCTACACCTTC
CDR3 protein: CAWRTGHNYGYTF
V gene: TRBV30
clone size: .
D gene: .
J gene: TRBJ1-2

CDR3 DNA: TGTGCCAGCAGCGCATCAGGGTTCGGGTGGAACACTGAAGCTTTCTTT
CDR3 protein: CASSASGFGWNTEAFF
V gene: TRBV9
clone size: .
D gene: .
J gene: TRBJ1-1

CDR3 DNA: TGCGCCAGCAGCCAAGGTCGCCGAGGGAACCACGAGCAGTACTTC
CDR3 protein: CASSQGRRGNHEQYF
V gene: TRBV4-3
clone size: .
D gene: .
J gene: TRBJ2-7

CDR3 DNA: TGTGCCAGCAGCTTAGTCCTTAACACCGGGGAGCTGTTTTTT
CDR3 protein: CASSLVLNTGELFF
V gene: TRBV7-2
clone size: .
D gene: .
J gene: TRBJ2-2

CDR3 DNA: TGTGCCAGTTTAGCGGCTAACACCGGGGAGCTGTTTTTT
CDR3 protein: CASLAANTGELFF
V gene: TRBV11-2
clone size: once
D gene: .
J gene: TRBJ2-2

CDR3 DNA: TGTGCCAGCAGCCAAGGGTGGAGCCGTTGGCGTTCACCCCTCCACTTT
CDR3 protein: CASSQGWSRWRSPLHF
V gene: TRBV4-2
clone size: once
D gene: .
J gene: TRBJ1-6

CDR3 DNA: TGCGCCAGCAGCTTGTCGCTAGCGGGGCTAAATGAGCAGTTCTTC
CDR3 protein: CASSLSLAGLNEQFF
V gene: TRBV5-1
clone size: .
D gene: TRBD2
J gene: TRBJ2-1

CDR3 DNA: TGTGCCAGTAGTATATGGGGGGCCGATGGGGCTTTCTTT
CDR3 protein: CASSIWGADGAFF
V gene: TRBV19
clone size: .
D gene: .
J gene: TRBJ1-1

CDR3 DNA: TGCGCCAGCAGTCCACCGGGGACAGCCTCCTACGAGCAGTACTTC
CDR3 protein: CASSPPGTASYEQYF
V gene: TRBV23-1
clone size: .
D gene: TRBD1
J gene: TRBJ2-7

CDR3 DNA: TGTGCCACCAGGACTAGCTTGGGAAATGAGCAGTTCTTC
CDR3 protein: CATRTSLGNEQFF
V gene: TRBV24-1
clone size: .
D gene: TRBD2
J gene: TRBJ2-1

CDR3 DNA: TGTGCCAGCAGCTTGGCAGGACTAGCGGTTCCCACCGGGGAGCTGTTTTTT
CDR3 protein: CASSLAGLAVPTGELFF
V gene: TRBV5-8
clone size: .
D gene: TRBD2
J gene: TRBJ2-2

CDR3 DNA: TGTGCCATCAGTGAGGAAAAGGGCGGCCCCTATAATTCACCCCTCCACTTT
CDR3 protein: CAISEEKGGPYNSPLHF
V gene: TRBV10-3
clone size: .
D gene: .
J gene: TRBJ1-6

CDR3 DNA: TGCAGCGTTGAAGGGGTAGGGCTATATGGCTACACCTTC
CDR3 protein: CSVEGVGLYGYTF
V gene: TRBV29-1
clone size: .
D gene: .
J gene: TRBJ1-2

CDR3 DNA: TGTGCCAGCAGTCTAAGGACAGAGCAGTACTTC
CDR3 protein: CASSLRTEQYF
V gene: TRBV6-5
clone size: .
D gene: .
J gene: TRBJ2-7

CDR3 DNA: TGTGCCAGCTCACCACCGAGGACTTTGAACACTGAAGCTTTCTTT
CDR3 protein: CASSPPRTLNTEAFF
V gene: TRBV18
clone size: .
D gene: .
J gene: TRBJ1-1

CDR3 DNA: TGTGCCTTCTCCAGGGATTATAATTCACCCCTCCACTTT
CDR3 protein: CAFSRDYNSPLHF
V gene: TRBV11-2
clone size: .
D gene: .
J gene: TRBJ1-6

CDR3 DNA: TGCAGTGTAGACAGGGGGAACACTGAAGCTTTCTTT
CDR3 protein: CSVDRGNTEAFF
V gene: TRBV29-1
clone size: .
D gene: TRBD1
J gene: TRBJ1-1

CDR3 DNA: TGCGCCAGCAGCCAAGATGGGGATCTTGGGACGCCGTATGGCTACACCTTC
CDR3 protein: CASSQDGDLGTPYGYTF
V gene: TRBV4-3
clone size: .
D gene: .
J gene: TRBJ1-2

CDR3 DNA: TGTGCCAGCAGCTTACAGGGGAATGCTGGCTACACCTTC
CDR3 protein: CASSLQGNAGYTF
V gene: TRBV5-6
clone size: .
D gene: TRBD1
J gene: TRBJ1-2

CDR3 DNA: TGTGCCAGCGAGCAGTGGTCGGGAGGCTACACCTTC
CDR3 protein: CASEQWSGGYTF
V gene: TRBV6-5
clone size: .
D gene: .
J gene: TRBJ1-2

CDR3 DNA: TGTGCCAGCAGCCCTCGACTAGACGACTCCGGGCAGTACTTC
CDR3 protein: CASSPRLDDSGQYF
V gene: TRBV5-6
clone size: .
D gene: .
J gene: TRBJ2-7

CDR3 DNA: TGTGCCAGCAGCCTTGGACTAGCGGGAGGGCAGGGGGAATACGAGCAGTACTTC
CDR3 protein: CASSLGLAGGQGEYEQYF
V gene: TRBV7-2
clone size: few
D gene: TRBD2
J gene: TRBJ2-7

CDR3 DNA: TGTGCCAGCAGCGCCGGTACATTGGCCTCCGAGCAGTACTTC
CDR3 protein: CASSAGTLASEQYF
V gene: TRBV9
clone size: few
D gene: .
J gene: TRBJ2-7

CDR3 DNA: TGTGCCAGTAGTATAGGGACAGGGGGCACCTACGAGCAGTACTTC
CDR3 protein: CASSIGTGGTYEQYF
V gene: TRBV19
clone size: few
D gene: TRBD1
J gene: TRBJ2-7

CDR3 DNA: TGTGCCAGCGGGTACAATGAGCAGTTCTTC
CDR3 protein: CASGYNEQFF
V gene: TRBV11-3
clone size: .
D gene: .
J gene: TRBJ2-1

CDR3 DNA: TGTGCCAGCACCCAGCCGGGGGACAGAGGGAATGAGCAGTTCTTC
CDR3 protein: CASTQPGDRGNEQFF
V gene: TRBV6-6
clone size: .
D gene: .
J gene: TRBJ2-1

CDR3 DNA: TGTGCCAGCAGCTTCGATGTCTCTGGGGCCAACGTCCTGACTTTC
CDR3 protein: CASSFDVSGANVLTF
V gene: TRBV5-4
clone size: .
D gene: .
J gene: TRBJ2-6

CDR3 DNA: TGTGCCAGCAGTTTCCTTAATTCACCCCTCCACTTT
CDR3 protein: CASSFLNSPLHF
V gene: TRBV12-3/TRBV12-4
clone size: once
D gene: .
J gene: TRBJ1-6

CDR3 DNA: TGTGCCACCCAGGGGGTGGAGGGCTATGGCTACACCTTC
CDR3 protein: CATQGVEGYGYTF
V gene: TRBV28
clone size: once
D gene: TRBD1
J gene: TRBJ1-2

CDR3 DNA: TGTGCCAGCAGCCATATTGGGGGGTCCTACGAGCAGTACTTC
CDR3 protein: CASSHIGGSYEQYF
V gene: TRBV14
clone size: .
D gene: .
J gene: TRBJ2-7

CDR3 DNA: TGCGCCAGCAGCCGCACTCGGGGGGACTACGAGCAGTACTTC
CDR3 protein: CASSRTRGDYEQYF
V gene: TRBV5-1
clone size: .
D gene: TRBD2
J gene: TRBJ2-7

CDR3 DNA: TGTGCCAGCAGCGTCTCTGCCGGACAGAATCAGCCCCAGCATTTT
CDR3 protein: CASSVSAGQNQPQHF
V gene: TRBV9
clone size: .
D gene: .
J gene: TRBJ1-5

CDR3 DNA: TGTGCCAGCAGCACCGGGGCGGGAGGGCAGCAAGATACGCAGTATTTT
CDR3 protein: CASSTGAGGQQDTQYF
V gene: TRBV4-2
clone size: .
D gene: TRBD2
J gene: TRBJ2-3

CDR3 DNA: TGTGCCAGCAGCTGGACAGGGGGAGGCGTCTATGGCTACACCTTC
CDR3 protein: CASSWTGGGVYGYTF
V gene: TRBV11-1
clone size: .
D gene: TRBD1
J gene: TRBJ1-2

CDR3 DNA: TGTGCCAGCAGCTTGGACAGGGGAAGGACCGGGGAGCTGTTTTTT
CDR3 protein: CASSLDRGRTGELFF
V gene: TRBV5-6
clone size: .
D gene: TRBD1
J gene: TRBJ2-2

CDR3 DNA: TGTGCCAGCAAAAGAATGGGGAGTGGTCAGCCCCAGCATTTT
CDR3 protein: CASKRMGSGQPQHF
V gene: TRBV27
clone size: .
D gene: .
J gene: TRBJ1-5

CDR3 DNA: TGTGCCAGTACGAGGGGGACCGATGCGTTTTCTGGGGCCAACGTCCTGACTTTC
CDR3 protein: CASTRGTDAFSGANVLTF
V gene: TRBV19
clone size: .
D gene: .
J gene: TRBJ2-6

CDR3 DNA: TGCGCCAGCAGCTGGGGACTAGCGGGAGGTCAGTTCTTC
CDR3 protein: CASSWGLAGGQFF
V gene: TRBV5-1
clone size: once
D gene: TRBD2
J gene: TRBJ2-1

CDR3 DNA: TGTGCCAGCAGTTCGCTCGGGGAGCCTAATGAAAAACTGTTTTTT
CDR3 protein: CASSSLGEPNEKLFF
V gene: TRBV5-4
clone size: once
D gene: .
J gene: TRBJ1-4

CDR3 DNA: TGTGCCAGCAGCGTAGGGGGACAGAATACCTACGAGCAGTACTTC
CDR3 protein: CASSVGGQNTYEQYF
V gene: TRBV9
clone size: .
D gene: TRBD1
J gene: TRBJ2-7

CDR3 DNA: TGTGCCAGCAGCCGAACGGATAACTATGGCTACACCTTC
CDR3 protein: CASSRTDNYGYTF
V gene: TRBV6-2/TRBV6-3
clone size: .
D gene: .
J gene: TRBJ1-2

CDR3 DNA: TGCGCCAGCAGCCAAGGTCTTGCGGCAGCGGGGACCTCCGAGCAGTACTTC
CDR3 protein: CASSQGLAAAGTSEQYF
V gene: TRBV4-3
clone size: .
D gene: TRBD2
J gene: TRBJ2-7

CDR3 DNA: TGTGCCAGCAGTCGGCGTCAGCCCCAGCATTTT
CDR3 protein: CASSRRQPQHF
V gene: TRBV25-1
clone size: .
D gene: .
J gene: TRBJ1-5